This is a list of T cell receptor beta chains from one sample in a study of early T cells in non-severe SARS-CoV-2 infection. TCRdb recomputed calls from the 5' RACE reads with MiXCR, one row per CDR3 protein. This table has roughly 75,000 distinct CDR3 sequences, roughly 12% appearing once. The sample was whole blood. The source is an adult who was a healthcare worker with PCR-confirmed SARS-CoV-2 infection or an uninfected control (not recorded which). CDR3s include the opening cysteine and the closing phenylalanine or tryptophan. A D gene is named only where the DNA matches it firmly. Part of the rows lack a size; the others show once, few, many or a class for expanded clones.

J | D | V | size | DNA | CDR3
TRBJ2-1 | TRBD1 | TRBV7-6 | many | TGTGCCAGCAGCTTCCTAGGACAGGGAGGTCAGTTCTTC | CASSFLGQGGQFF
TRBJ2-3 | TRBD2 | TRBV12-3/TRBV12-4 | few | TGTGCCAGCAGTTTACCCGGACTAGCCCTCACAGATACGCAGTATTTT | CASSLPGLALTDTQYF
TRBJ2-3 | NA | TRBV5-4 | many | TGTGCCACATTAAGGGCGGAGACAGATACGCAGTATTTT | CATLRAETDTQYF
TRBJ1-1 | NA | TRBV7-2 | many | TGTGCCAGCAGCATCAGTCCCAGCGCGAACACTGAAGCTTTCTTT | CASSISPSANTEAFF
TRBJ2-1 | TRBD1 | TRBV11-2 | few | TGTGCCAGCAGCTCCGACAGGGGAGGTGAGCAGTTCTTC | CASSSDRGGEQFF
TRBJ1-6 | NA | TRBV28 | few | TGTGCCGCACAGGACAGTGGGAATTCACCCCTCCACTTT | CAAQDSGNSPLHF
TRBJ1-2 | NA | TRBV29-1 | NA | TGCAGCGTTGAACAGGGAGGCTATGGCTACACCTTC | CSVEQGGYGYTF
TRBJ2-5 | NA | TRBV6-2/TRBV6-3 | few | TGTGCCAGCAGTGTCGGCCCGGGGACCCAGTACTTC | CASSVGPGTQYF
TRBJ2-5 | NA | TRBV30 | NA | TGTGCCTGGAGTGTGGAAAGCGGAAAAGAGACCCAGTACTTC | CAWSVESGKETQYF
TRBJ2-1 | TRBD2 | TRBV6-2/TRBV6-3 | NA | TGTGCCAGCAGCAACCGGGAGGCCTACAATGAGCAGTTCTTC | CASSNREAYNEQFF
TRBJ2-7 | NA | TRBV7-9 | NA | TGTGCCAGCAGCCAAGACAACACGAAATACGAGCAGTACTTC | CASSQDNTKYEQYF
TRBJ1-6 | NA | TRBV27 | NA | TGTGCCAGCAGTCCATATCCAGGGGACATCTATAATTCACCCCTCCACTTT | CASSPYPGDIYNSPLHF
TRBJ2-7 | NA | TRBV28 | NA | TGTGCCAGCAGTTTTGAGGGCTCCTACGAGCAGTACTTC | CASSFEGSYEQYF
TRBJ1-5 | NA | TRBV12-3/TRBV12-4 | NA | TGTGCCAGCAGTCCTCGGGGCAGCCAGCAGAGCAATCAGCCCCAGCATTTT | CASSPRGSQQSNQPQHF
TRBJ1-1 | NA | TRBV5-4 | few | TGTGCCAGCAGCTTTCGCTCGGAGAACACTGAAGCTTTCTTT | CASSFRSENTEAFF
TRBJ2-2 | TRBD2 | TRBV5-5 | NA | TGTGCCAGCAGCTTGGGACTAGCGCGCTCCCCTGGGAACACCGGGGAGCTGTTTTTT | CASSLGLARSPGNTGELFF
TRBJ2-7 | TRBD2 | TRBV20-1 | NA | TGCAGTGCTAGAGATCTCGCTGTGAGCGGGATAAGCTCCTACGAGCAGTACTTC | CSARDLAVSGISSYEQYF
TRBJ2-7 | NA | TRBV5-4 | few | TGTGCCAGCAGCTTGGCCTCACAGCCCCACGAGCAGTACTTC | CASSLASQPHEQYF